One sample yielded the 23 T cell receptor beta chains listed below, sequenced in a study of cytomegalovirus exposure and HLA in healthy donors. PCR was performed using 60 Vbeta and 13 Jbeta primers. Sequencing was performed with immunoSEQ multiplex PCR; in TCRdb, only in-frame clones are kept and a portion is missing. This sample has 85,000 to 130,000 clones, with roughly 85% found just once. The sample taken for sequencing was PBMCs. Source of these receptors: a man aged 55 to 69 in good health and CMV-seropositive.

This chain joins TRBV5-1 and TRBJ2-5; a possible D gene is TRBD2 (5 bases). The V and J ends lost 0 bases and 6 bases respectively, with 6 bases between them. Germline V lookup: CDR1 SGHRS, CDR2 YFSETQ. This CDR3 spans 12 amino acids. For the CDR3, the DNA is TGCGCCAGCAGCTTGGGGAGGCAGACCCAGTACTTC. This gives the protein CASSLGRQTQYF. Drawing the rest from reference TRBV5-1 and TRBJ2-5, the complete variable domain is KAGVTQTPRYLIKTRGQQVTLSCSPISGHRSVSWYQQTPGQGLQFLFEYFSETQRNKGNFPGRFSGRQFSNSRSEMNVSTLELGDSALYLCASSLGRQTQYFGPGTRLLVL.

V usage is TRBV2 and J usage is TRBJ1-2; 8 bases line up with TRBD1. CDR1 is SNHLY and CDR2 is FYNNEI in the germline V gene. The CDR3 spans 12 residues. The ends lost 8 bases at V and 8 bases at J; junction bases unmatched: 7. CDR3 protein: CASADRGTGYTF. The CDR3 coding sequence is TGTGCCAGCGCCGACAGGGGCACCGGCTACACCTTC. Together with reference TRBV2 and TRBJ1-2, the CDR3 gives the full variable domain: EPEVTQTPSHQVTQMGQEVILRCVPISNHLYFYWYRQILGQKVEFLVSFYNNEISEKSEIFDDQFSVERPDGSNFTLKIRSTKLEDSAMYFCASADRGTGYTFGSGTRLTVV.

This chain uses TRBV7-9 with TRBJ1-2; possible D gene TRBD1, 5 bases. Looked up from germline, CDR1 is SEHNR and CDR2 is FQNEAQ (reference sequence). Trimming pared 4 bases from V and 6 bases from J, leaving 9 bases between. The CDR3 is made up of 12 amino acids. CDR3 in DNA: TGTGCCAGCAGCTCCAAGACAGATGGCTACACCTTC. Its protein product is CASSSKTDGYTF.

This rearrangement joins TRBV19 to TRBJ1-4; the match to TRBD1 covers 7 bases. Germline V gene data show CDR1 as LNHDA and CDR2 as SQIVND (reference sequence). CDR3 length: 15 residues. V lost 4 bases to trimming and J lost 1 base; unmatched junction nucleotides: 3. The CDR3 DNA follows: TGTGCCAGTAGTAAAACAGGGGTAACTAATGAAAAACTGTTTTTT. Translated: CASSKTGVTNEKLFF.

The chain links TRBV27 to TRBJ1-2; 8 positions match TRBD1. CDR3 length: 16 amino acids. V trimming: 3 bases; J trimming: 1 base; junction bases outside the gene matches: 7. In germline, CDR1 is MNHEY, CDR2 SMNVEV (reference sequence). CDR3 nucleotides: TGTGCCAGCAGTTTCCGTCGACAGGGGAATAACTATGGCTACACCTTC. Its protein is CASSFRRQGNNYGYTF.

The V call is TRBV19, the J call TRBJ2-2, with D maybe TRBD2 (5 bases). V shed 3 bases and J shed 4 bases, with 9 bases lying between them. CDR1 and CDR2 from the germline V gene are LNHDA and SQIVND (reference sequence). The CDR3 spans 14 residues. CDR3 in DNA: TGTGCCAGTAGTATGGGGAGAAGCACCGGGGAGCTGTTTTTT. Residues: CASSMGRSTGELFF.

The chain employs TRBV7-9 and TRBJ2-3; D is undetermined. The germline CDR1 and CDR2 sequences are SEHNR and FQNEAQ (reference sequence). The CDR3 sequence is 13 residues long. V dropped 2 bases and J dropped 6 bases, with 9 bases sitting between them. The CDR3 DNA sequence: TGTGCCAGCAGCTTACCGTTGAGGGATACGCAGTATTTT. Translated, it gives CASSLPLRDTQYF.

This clone has a single count. The chain is built from TRBV27 and TRBJ1-3, with D possibly TRBD1 on 6 matching bases. The V gene's germline CDR1 is MNHEY and CDR2 SMNVEV (reference sequence). V lost 2 bases, J lost 2 bases, and 16 bases lay in between. The CDR3 is 17 residues long. For the CDR3, the DNA is TGTGCCAGCAGTTTAAAGGCAGGGGCTATTCCTGGAAACACCATATATTTT. Protein product: CASSLKAGAIPGNTIYF.

CDR3 loop: CASSEVGTGDGGYTF. CDR3 DNA sequence: TGTGCCAGCAGTGAAGTTGGGACAGGGGATGGAGGCTACACCTTC. The chain has TRBV6-1 and TRBJ1-2; TRBD1 matches at 10 bases. CDR1 and CDR2 (germline): MNHNS, SASEGT. The CDR3 sequence is 15 residues long. V gave up 1 base and J gave up 8 bases; unmatched junction bases: 7.

The chain joins TRBV7-9 to TRBJ2-7, with D unresolved. Germline V gene lookup returns CDR1 SEHNR and CDR2 FQNEAQ (reference sequence). The V and J ends lost 5 bases and 0 bases respectively, with 5 bases between them. This CDR3 is 12 amino acids long. CDR3 amino acids: CASSPISYEQYF. The DNA for the CDR3 is TGTGCCAGCAGCCCAATCTCCTACGAGCAGTACTTC.

The chain couples TRBV13 to TRBJ2-5, with D possibly matching TRBD1 (5 bases). V was cut by 6 bases and J by 7 bases, with 15 bases left in between. Germline CDR1 and CDR2: PRHDT and FYEKMQ (reference sequence). The CDR3 has 13 amino acids. The CDR3 DNA sequence: TGTGCCAGCAGGGTGACAGTGCAGGGGACCCAGTACTTC. It yields the protein CASRVTVQGTQYF.

The chain recombines TRBV2 with TRBJ1-4, with unresolved D. This CDR3 spans 10 amino acids. Looked up from germline, CDR1 is SNHLY and CDR2 is FYNNEI. Trimming pared 8 bases from V and 8 bases from J, leaving 6 bases between. CDR3 residues: CASQAEKLFF. In DNA, the CDR3 is TGTGCCAGCCAGGCCGAAAAACTGTTTTTT.

The chain uses TRBV5-3 and TRBJ2-7; D might be TRBD1 (6 bases). TRBV5-3 is annotated as an ORF whose role is uncertain. The CDR3 consists of 13 residues. V shed 5 bases and J shed 3 bases, with 12 bases lying between them. The CDR3: CARRPGVCYEQYF. CDR3 DNA: TGTGCCAGAAGGCCAGGGGTCTGCTACGAGCAGTACTTC.

The CDR3 protein is CASRHREGYEQYF. The CDR3 nucleotides are TGTGCCAGCAGACACAGGGAAGGCTACGAGCAGTACTTC. This chain links TRBV11-2 with TRBJ2-7; tentative D call: TRBD1 (6 bases). This CDR3 contains 13 residues. Trimming cost V 6 bases and J 3 bases, with 12 bases left between them. Germline CDR1 and CDR2: SGHAT and FQNNGV.

V is TRBV11-2 and J is TRBJ1-3; D is ambiguous. Trimming pared 1 base from V and 0 bases from J, leaving 13 bases between. Germline CDR1 and CDR2: SGHAT and FQNNGV. The CDR3 spans 17 residues. The CDR3 region is CASSLVLTARSGNTIYF. The DNA of the CDR3 is TGTGCCAGCAGCTTAGTCCTAACAGCCCGCTCTGGAAACACCATATATTTT.

J is TRBJ2-5 and V is TRBV5-4; 8 bases agree with TRBD1. The CDR3 has 15 residues. The V gene end was trimmed by 3 bases and the J gene end by 4 bases; junction bases not matched to a gene: 8. Germline CDR1 reads SGHNT; CDR2 reads YYREEE (reference sequence). CDR3 sequence: CASSSGTGSGETQYF. CDR3 DNA sequence: TGTGCCAGCAGCTCCGGGACAGGCTCGGGAGAGACCCAGTACTTC.

V is TRBV25-1 and J is TRBJ2-1, with a possible D match to TRBD2 (6 bases). This CDR3 spans 14 amino acids. The germline gives CDR1 MGHDK, CDR2 SYGVNS. V dropped 3 bases and J dropped 8 bases, with 14 bases sitting between them. The CDR3 coding sequence is TGTGCCAGCAGTGAGTATTACAGGAGGGATGAGCAGTTCTTC. This gives the protein CASSEYYRRDEQFF. Full variable domain (remainder filled in from reference TRBV25-1 and TRBJ2-1): EADIYQTPRYLVIGTGKKITLECSQTMGHDKMYWYQQDPGMELHLIHYSYGVNSTEKGDLSSESTVSRIRTEHFPLTLESARPSHTSQYLCASSEYYRRDEQFFGPGTRLTVL.

The chain has TRBV6-1 and TRBJ2-6, with a weak D call TRBD1 (6 bases). The CDR3 loop spans 17 amino acids. V lost 4 bases and J lost 4, with 17 bases in between. Germline CDR1 and CDR2: MNHNS and SASEGT. The CDR3 reads CASSAGQSGGGANVLTF. The CDR3 nucleotides read TGTGCCAGCAGTGCCGGACAGTCCGGAGGAGGGGCCAACGTCCTGACTTTC.

This chain connects TRBV18 to TRBJ2-3, with TRBD1 identical over 8 bases. V gave up 3 bases and J gave up 1 base; unmatched junction bases: 6. This CDR3 has 16 amino acids. CDR1 and CDR2 (germline): KGHSH, LQKENI. For the CDR3, the DNA is TGTGCCAGCTCACCGACAGGGGATTGGGGCACAGATACGCAGTATTTT. This translates into CASSPTGDWGTDTQYF.

The J gene is TRBJ1-2, the V gene TRBV19; D gene ambiguous. CDR3 size: 14 residues. The V end lost 3 bases, the J end lost 0 bases, and 8 bases lay between the germline ends. Germline V gene data show CDR1 as LNHDA and CDR2 as SQIVND (reference sequence). The CDR3 DNA is TGTGCCAGTAGTATTCCCAGGACTAACTATGGCTACACCTTC. It specifies CASSIPRTNYGYTF. The full variable domain, completed using reference TRBV19 and TRBJ1-2, is DGGITQSPKYLFRKEGQNVTLSCEQNLNHDAMYWYRQDPGQGLRLIYYSQIVNDFQKGDIAEGYSVSREKKESFPLTVTSAQKNPTAFYLCASSIPRTNYGYTFGSGTRLTVV.

The V call is TRBV25-1, the J call TRBJ1-3; no reliable D call. From germline, CDR1 is MGHDK and CDR2 SYGVNS. The CDR3 is 16 residues long. V lost 3 bases to trimming and J lost 1 base, with 13 bases between them. CDR3 coding DNA: TGTGCCAGCAGTGATAGGGTCCAGCGGTCTGGAAACACCATATATTTT. Residues: CASSDRVQRSGNTIYF.

This clone was counted once. CDR3 amino acids: CASSLAGENIQYF. The DNA of the CDR3 is TGTGCCAGCAGCTTAGCAGGGGAAAACATTCAGTACTTC. The chain uses TRBV7-6 and TRBJ2-4; D is possibly TRBD1 (5 bases). The ends were cut back, 0 bases at V and 5 bases at J, with 5 bases in the middle. CDR1 is SGHVS, CDR2 FNYEAQ, per germline. The CDR3 runs to 13 residues. The full variable domain, its missing parts supplied by reference TRBV7-6 and TRBJ2-4, is GAGVSQSPRYKVTKRGQDVALRCDPISGHVSLYWYRQALGQGPEFLTYFNYEAQQDKSGLPNDRFSAERPEGSISTLTIQRTEQRDSAMYRCASSLAGENIQYFGAGTRLSVL.

The V and J genes are TRBV6-6 and TRBJ1-1; tentative D call: TRBD1 (5 bases). Per the germline V gene, CDR1 is MNHNY and CDR2 is SVGAGI (reference sequence). V was cut by 11 bases and J by 4 bases, with 14 bases left in between. CDR3 length: 12 residues. The CDR3 region is CAAHPGRTEAFF. As DNA, the CDR3 is TGTGCCGCACACCCAGGGCGCACTGAAGCTTTCTTT.